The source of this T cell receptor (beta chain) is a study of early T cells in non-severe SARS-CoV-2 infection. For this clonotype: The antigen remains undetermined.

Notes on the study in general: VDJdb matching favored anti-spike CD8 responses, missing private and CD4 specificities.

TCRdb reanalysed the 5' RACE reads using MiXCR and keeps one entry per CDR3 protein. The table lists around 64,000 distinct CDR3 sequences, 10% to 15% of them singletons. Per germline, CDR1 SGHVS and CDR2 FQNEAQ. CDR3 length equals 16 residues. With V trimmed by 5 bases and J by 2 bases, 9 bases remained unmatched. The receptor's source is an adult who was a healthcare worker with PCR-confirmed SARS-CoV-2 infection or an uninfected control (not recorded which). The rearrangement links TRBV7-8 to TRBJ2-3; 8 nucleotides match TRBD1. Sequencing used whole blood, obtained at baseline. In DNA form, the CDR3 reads TGTGCCAGCAGCCCACGGACAGGGCCGTACACAGATACGCAGTATTTT. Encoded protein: CASSPRTGPYTDTQYF.